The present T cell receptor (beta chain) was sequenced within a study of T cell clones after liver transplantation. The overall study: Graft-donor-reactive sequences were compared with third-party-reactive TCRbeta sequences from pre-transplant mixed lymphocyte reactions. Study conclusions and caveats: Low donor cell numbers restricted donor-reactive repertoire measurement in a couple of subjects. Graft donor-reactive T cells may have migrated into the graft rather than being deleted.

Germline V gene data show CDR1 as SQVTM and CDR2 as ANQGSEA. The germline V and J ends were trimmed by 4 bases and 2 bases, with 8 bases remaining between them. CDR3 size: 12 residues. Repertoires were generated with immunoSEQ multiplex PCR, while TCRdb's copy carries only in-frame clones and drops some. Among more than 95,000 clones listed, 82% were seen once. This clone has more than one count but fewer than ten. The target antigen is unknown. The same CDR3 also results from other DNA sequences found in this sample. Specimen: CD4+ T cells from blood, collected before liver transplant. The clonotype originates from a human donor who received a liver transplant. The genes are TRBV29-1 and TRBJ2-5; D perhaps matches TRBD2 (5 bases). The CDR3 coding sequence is TGCAGCGTTGCCGGGGTACAAGAGACCCAGTACTTC. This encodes CSVAGVQETQYF.